These 17 T cell receptor beta chains were sequenced from one sample in a study of cytomegalovirus exposure and HLA in healthy donors. PCR was performed using 60 Vbeta and 13 Jbeta primers. Clones were sequenced by immunoSEQ multiplex PCR, and TCRdb holds only the in-frame ones, with some missing. Here the sample spans around 67,000 clones, approximately 58% being singletons. The material sequenced was PBMCs. The receptors come from a woman in her 50s in good health and CMV-seronegative.

The chain links TRBV2 to TRBJ2-3; D is possibly TRBD2 (6 bases). This CDR3 is built from 16 residues. Deletions cut 4 bases from V and 8 bases from J, with 22 bases between. The germline CDR1 and CDR2 sequences are SNHLY and FYNNEI. The CDR3 DNA reads TGTGCCAGCAGTGGGGGGACTGCCGGAGGGGTTCTTACGCAGTATTTT. Amino acids: CASSGGTAGGVLTQYF.

The chain is built from TRBV20-1 and TRBJ1-5; 9 nucleotides match TRBD1. Per the germline V gene, CDR1 is DFQATT and CDR2 is SNEGSKA (reference sequence). This CDR3 comprises 10 residues. Trimming at V came to 6 bases and at J to 12 bases, leaving 3 bases not matched to a gene. Written as DNA, the CDR3 is TGCAGTGCGGAGGGACAGGGCCAGCATTTT. Amino acid sequence: CSAEGQGQHF.

The rearrangement links TRBV9 to TRBJ1-4; possibly TRBD1 for D (6 bases). CDR3 length equals 14 residues. In germline, CDR1 is SGDLS, CDR2 YYNGEE. The germline V and J ends were trimmed by 4 bases and 3 bases, with 10 bases remaining between them. The CDR3 DNA is TGTGCCAGCAGCCTAACAGGGTCTAATGAAAAACTGTTTTTT. It translates to CASSLTGSNEKLFF.

The chain has TRBV28 and TRBJ2-6, with D maybe TRBD1 (5 bases). Trimming pared 2 bases from V and 4 bases from J, leaving 15 bases between. Germline values: CDR1 MDHEN, CDR2 SYDVKM. The CDR3 length is 17 residues. CDR3 sequence reads: CASSLPGFRSGANVLTF. CDR3 nucleotide sequence: TGTGCCAGCAGTTTACCAGGGTTTCGTTCAGGGGCCAACGTCCTGACTTTC.

The gene calls are TRBV29-1 and TRBJ2-5, with no clear D. Per the germline V gene, CDR1 is SQVTM and CDR2 is ANQGSEA. The CDR3 contains 12 residues. Deletions cut 5 bases from V and 3 bases from J, with 10 bases between. CDR3 region: CSVWASKETQYF. The CDR3, as DNA: TGCAGCGTTTGGGCCAGTAAAGAGACCCAGTACTTC.

V and J are TRBV4-2 and TRBJ2-3, with TRBD2 as a possible D gene (6 bases). The CDR3 spans 16 residues. The V and J ends lost 0 bases and 6 bases respectively, with 16 bases between them. Germline CDR1 reads LGHNA; CDR2 reads YNFKEQ. The CDR3 region is CASSQDPRGGTDTQYF. The CDR3 region has the DNA TGTGCCAGCAGCCAAGACCCCCGAGGAGGGACGGATACGCAGTATTTT.

This clone came up a few times. V and J are TRBV7-3 and TRBJ1-1; D is ambiguous. CDR3 length equals 13 residues. Trimming shortened V by 5 bases and J by 4 bases, and 11 bases separated the two germline ends. Germline CDR1 SGHTA, CDR2 FQGTGA. The CDR3 sequence is CASSPTSGTEAFF. CDR3 in DNA: TGTGCCAGCAGCCCTACCTCGGGCACTGAAGCTTTCTTT.

This clone was picked up one time. This chain uses TRBV9 with TRBJ2-7; 10 positions match TRBD1. The junction had 6 bases not matched to a gene; V was cut back by 6 bases and J by 3 bases. Germline V CDR1 and CDR2: SGDLS, YYNGEE. The CDR3 extends over 14 amino acids. In DNA form, the CDR3 reads TGTGCCAGCAACCGACAGGGGGCGGGCTACGAGCAGTACTTC. Translated: CASNRQGAGYEQYF.

This rearrangement joins TRBV7-9 to TRBJ1-5, with 10 bases that match TRBD1. The germline gives CDR1 SEHNR, CDR2 FQNEAQ (reference sequence). The V segment lost 5 bases and the J segment 7 bases; nucleotides outside the gene matches: 11. The CDR3 spans 16 residues. The CDR3 region is CASSGPGTGVSQPQHF. As DNA, the CDR3 is TGTGCCAGCAGCGGACCGGGGACAGGGGTGAGCCAGCCCCAGCATTTT.

The chain carries TRBV28 and TRBJ1-4, with D possibly TRBD1 on 6 matching bases. CDR1 and CDR2 (germline): MDHEN, SYDVKM. V lost 9 bases to trimming and J lost 6 bases, with 20 bases between them. This CDR3 region has 15 residues. CDR3 sequence: CASSRGGAEDEKLFF. CDR3 coding DNA: TGTGCCAGTTCAAGGGGGGGGGCGGAGGATGAAAAACTGTTTTTT.

The chain has TRBV5-1 and TRBJ1-3; D not resolved. The CDR3 is 16 amino acids. Trimming stripped 2 bases from V and 0 bases from J, with 12 bases between. The germline V gene encodes CDR1 SGHRS and CDR2 YFSETQ. As DNA, the CDR3 is TGCGCCAGCAGCTTCGGGAGACCATTCTCTGGAAACACCATATATTTT. Its protein product is CASSFGRPFSGNTIYF.

The chain employs TRBV28 and TRBJ1-1; D call uncertain. Germline V CDR1 and CDR2: MDHEN, SYDVKM. This CDR3 spans 11 amino acids. Trimming stripped 3 bases from V and 4 bases from J, with 3 bases between. For the CDR3, the DNA is TGTGCCAGCAGTTTCGGCACTGAAGCTTTCTTT. Its translation is CASSFGTEAFF.

The chain has TRBV4-3 and TRBJ1-1, with D maybe TRBD1 (6 bases). Germline loops: CDR1 LGHNA, CDR2 YSLEER. The CDR3 consists of 14 residues. Trimming left V 2 bases short and J 5 bases short, with 12 bases between. Here the CDR3 reads CASSQNTGYTEAFF. The CDR3 bases are TGCGCCAGCAGCCAAAATACAGGGTATACTGAAGCTTTCTTT.

The genes are TRBV11-3 and TRBJ1-1; D is undetermined. Between the trimmed V and J ends, which lost 5 bases and 4 bases, there was a span of 14 bases. The CDR3 contains 14 residues. Germline values: CDR1 SGHNT, CDR2 YENEEA. The CDR3 loop is CASSRFEGTTEAFF. The CDR3 nucleotides read TGTGCCAGCAGCAGATTCGAGGGCACCACTGAAGCTTTCTTT.

The chain employs TRBV11-3 and TRBJ2-7; D not resolved. The germline CDR1 and CDR2 sequences are SGHNT and YENEEA. Trimming stripped 1 base from V and 6 bases from J, with 7 bases between. This CDR3 contains 12 residues. The CDR3 DNA reads TGTGCCAGCAGCTTAGTTAGATCCGAGCAGTACTTC. This translates into CASSLVRSEQYF.

This rearrangement joins TRBV5-6 to TRBJ1-2; 7 bases align to TRBD1. Germline V CDR1 and CDR2: SGHDT, YYEEEE. After removal of 4 bases from V and 1 base from J, the junction contained 7 bases not matched to a gene. The CDR3 is 15 amino acids. The CDR3 DNA is TGTGCCAGCAGCACGGGGACAGAGGGTAACTATGGCTACACCTTC. It encodes CASSTGTEGNYGYTF. Complete variable domain (other parts from reference TRBV5-6 and TRBJ1-2): DAGVTQSPTHLIKTRGQQVTLRCSPKSGHDTVSWYQQALGQGPQFIFQYYEEEERQRGNFPDRFSGHQFPNYSSELNVNALLLGDSALYLCASSTGTEGNYGYTFGSGTRLTVV.

CDR3 sequence: CASSAGHLILANYGYTF. The CDR3 nucleotides are TGTGCCAGCAGCGCGGGACATCTAATACTAGCTAACTATGGCTACACCTTC. The chain is built from TRBV9 and TRBJ1-2, with D possibly being TRBD1 (6 bases). Germline V CDR1 and CDR2: SGDLS, YYNGEE. This CDR3 region has 17 residues. V lost 3 bases to trimming and J lost 0 bases, with 18 bases between them.